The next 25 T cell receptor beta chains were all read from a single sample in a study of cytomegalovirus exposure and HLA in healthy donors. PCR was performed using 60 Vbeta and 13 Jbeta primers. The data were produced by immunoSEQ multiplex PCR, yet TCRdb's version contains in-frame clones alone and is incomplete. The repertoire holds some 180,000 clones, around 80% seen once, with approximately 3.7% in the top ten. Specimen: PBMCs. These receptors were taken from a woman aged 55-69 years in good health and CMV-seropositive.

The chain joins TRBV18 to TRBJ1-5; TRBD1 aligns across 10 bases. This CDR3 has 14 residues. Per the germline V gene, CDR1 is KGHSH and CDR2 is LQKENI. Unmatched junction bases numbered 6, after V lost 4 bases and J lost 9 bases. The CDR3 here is CASSQDRGLPPQHF. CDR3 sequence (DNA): TGTGCCAGCTCACAAGACAGGGGGCTTCCGCCCCAGCATTTT.

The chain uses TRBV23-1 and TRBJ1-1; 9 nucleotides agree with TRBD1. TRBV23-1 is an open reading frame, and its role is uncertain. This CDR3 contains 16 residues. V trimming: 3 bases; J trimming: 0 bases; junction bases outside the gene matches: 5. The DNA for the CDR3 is TGCGCCAGCAGTCAGATAGGACAGGGGCTGAACACTGAAGCTTTCTTT. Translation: CASSQIGQGLNTEAFF.

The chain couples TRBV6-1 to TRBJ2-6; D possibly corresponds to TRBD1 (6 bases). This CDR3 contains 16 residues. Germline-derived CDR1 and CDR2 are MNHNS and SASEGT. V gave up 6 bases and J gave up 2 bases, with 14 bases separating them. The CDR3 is CASREQGLAGANVLTF. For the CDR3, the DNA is TGTGCCAGCAGGGAACAGGGATTAGCTGGGGCCAACGTCCTGACTTTC.

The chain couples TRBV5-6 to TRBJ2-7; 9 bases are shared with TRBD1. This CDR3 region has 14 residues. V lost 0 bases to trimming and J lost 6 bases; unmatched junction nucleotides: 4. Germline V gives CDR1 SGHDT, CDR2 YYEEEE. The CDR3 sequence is CASSLVTGGAEQYF. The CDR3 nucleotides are TGTGCCAGCAGCTTGGTGACAGGGGGAGCCGAGCAGTACTTC.

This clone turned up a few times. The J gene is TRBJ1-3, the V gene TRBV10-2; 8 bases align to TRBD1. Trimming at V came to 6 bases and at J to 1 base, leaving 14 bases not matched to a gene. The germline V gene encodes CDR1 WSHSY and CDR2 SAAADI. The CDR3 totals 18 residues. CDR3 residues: CASRPSLGRGPSGNTIYF. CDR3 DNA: TGCGCCAGCAGACCTAGTTTGGGCAGGGGGCCATCTGGAAACACCATATATTTT.

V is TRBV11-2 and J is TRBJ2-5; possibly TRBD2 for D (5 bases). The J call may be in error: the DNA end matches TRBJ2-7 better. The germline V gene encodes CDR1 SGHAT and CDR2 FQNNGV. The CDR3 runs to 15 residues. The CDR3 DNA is TGTGCCAGCAGCTCGTTTACTAGGAGTGGCTACGAGCAGTACTTC. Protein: CASSSFTRSGYEQYF.

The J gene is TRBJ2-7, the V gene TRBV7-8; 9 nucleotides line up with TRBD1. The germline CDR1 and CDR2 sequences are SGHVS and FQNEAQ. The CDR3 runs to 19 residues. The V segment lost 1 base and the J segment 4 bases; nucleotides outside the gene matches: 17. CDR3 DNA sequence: TGTGCCAGCAGCTTAGAGGGAGGGGCCACAGGGGGCTGGTTATACGAGCAGTACTTC. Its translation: CASSLEGGATGGWLYEQYF.

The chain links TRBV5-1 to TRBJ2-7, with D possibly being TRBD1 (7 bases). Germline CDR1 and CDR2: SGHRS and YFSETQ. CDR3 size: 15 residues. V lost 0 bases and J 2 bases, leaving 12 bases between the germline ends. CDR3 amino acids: CASSLETGRTYEQYF. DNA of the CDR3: TGCGCCAGCAGCTTGGAGACAGGGAGGACCTACGAGCAGTACTTC.

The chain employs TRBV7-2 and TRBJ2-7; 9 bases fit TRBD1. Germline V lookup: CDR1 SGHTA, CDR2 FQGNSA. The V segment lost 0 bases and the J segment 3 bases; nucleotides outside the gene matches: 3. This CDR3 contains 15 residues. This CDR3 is CASSLAGQGNYEQYF. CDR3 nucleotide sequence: TGTGCCAGCAGCTTAGCGGGACAGGGTAACTACGAGCAGTACTTC.

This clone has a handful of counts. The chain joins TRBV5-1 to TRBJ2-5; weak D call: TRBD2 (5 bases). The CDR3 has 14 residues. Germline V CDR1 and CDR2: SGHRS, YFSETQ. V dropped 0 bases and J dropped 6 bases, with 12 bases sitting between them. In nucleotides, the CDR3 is TGCGCCAGCAGCTTGGAGCTAGCAGGTCAGACCCAGTACTTC. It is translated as CASSLELAGQTQYF.

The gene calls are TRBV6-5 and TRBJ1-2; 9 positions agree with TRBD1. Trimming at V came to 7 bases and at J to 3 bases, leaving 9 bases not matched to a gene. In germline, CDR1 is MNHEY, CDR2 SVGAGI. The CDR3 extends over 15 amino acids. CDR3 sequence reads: CASIRTGAGDYGYTF. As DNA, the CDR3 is TGTGCCAGCATACGGACAGGGGCGGGGGACTATGGCTACACCTTC.

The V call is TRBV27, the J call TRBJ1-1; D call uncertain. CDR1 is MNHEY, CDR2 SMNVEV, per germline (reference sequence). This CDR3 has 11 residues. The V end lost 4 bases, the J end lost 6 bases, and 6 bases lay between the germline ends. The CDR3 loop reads CASSSPSEAFF. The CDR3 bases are TGTGCCAGCAGTTCCCCGTCTGAAGCTTTCTTT.

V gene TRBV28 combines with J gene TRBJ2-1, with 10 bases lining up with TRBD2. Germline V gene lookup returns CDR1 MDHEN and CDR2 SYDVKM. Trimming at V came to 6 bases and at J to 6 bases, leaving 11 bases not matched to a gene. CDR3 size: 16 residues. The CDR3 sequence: CASRPPGTSVVNEQFF. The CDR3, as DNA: TGTGCCAGCAGACCTCCCGGGACTAGCGTTGTCAATGAGCAGTTCTTC.

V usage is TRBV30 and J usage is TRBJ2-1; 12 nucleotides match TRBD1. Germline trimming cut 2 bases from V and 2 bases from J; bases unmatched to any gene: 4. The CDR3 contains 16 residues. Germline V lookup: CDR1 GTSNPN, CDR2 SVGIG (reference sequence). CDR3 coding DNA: TGTGCCTGGAGTAGGGGGACAGGGGGCACCTACAATGAGCAGTTCTTC. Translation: CAWSRGTGGTYNEQFF.

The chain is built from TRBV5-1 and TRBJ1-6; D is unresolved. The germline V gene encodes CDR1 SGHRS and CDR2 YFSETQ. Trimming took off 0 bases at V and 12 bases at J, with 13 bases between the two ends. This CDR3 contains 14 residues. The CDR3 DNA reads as TGCGCCAGCAGCTTGGGAGACACCCAACAACCCCTCCACTTT. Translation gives CASSLGDTQQPLHF.

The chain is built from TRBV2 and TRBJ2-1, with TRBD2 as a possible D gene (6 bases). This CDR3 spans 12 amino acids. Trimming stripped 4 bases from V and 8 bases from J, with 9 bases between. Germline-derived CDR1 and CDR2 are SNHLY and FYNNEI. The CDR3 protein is CASSGGGYEQFF. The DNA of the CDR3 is TGTGCCAGCAGTGGGGGAGGATATGAGCAGTTCTTC.

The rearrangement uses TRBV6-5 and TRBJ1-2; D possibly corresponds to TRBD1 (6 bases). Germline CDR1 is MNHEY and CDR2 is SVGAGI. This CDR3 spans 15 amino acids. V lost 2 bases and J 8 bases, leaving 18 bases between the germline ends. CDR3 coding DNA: TGTGCCAGCAGTTACGACGGCAGGGGCGGTGGAGGCTACACCTTC. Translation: CASSYDGRGGGGYTF.

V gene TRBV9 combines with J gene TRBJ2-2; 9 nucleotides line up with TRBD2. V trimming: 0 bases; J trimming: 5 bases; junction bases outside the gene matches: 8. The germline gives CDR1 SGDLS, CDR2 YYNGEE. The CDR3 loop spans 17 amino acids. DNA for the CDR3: TGTGCCAGCAGCGTAGCTCAGAGCGGGAGGATAACCGGGGAGCTGTTTTTT. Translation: CASSVAQSGRITGELFF.

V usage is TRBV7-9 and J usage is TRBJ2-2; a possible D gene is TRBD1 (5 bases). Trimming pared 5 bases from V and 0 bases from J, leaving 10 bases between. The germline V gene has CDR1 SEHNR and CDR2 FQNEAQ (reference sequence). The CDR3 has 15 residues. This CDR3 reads CASSPDTANTGELFF. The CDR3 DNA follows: TGTGCCAGCAGCCCGGACACGGCGAACACCGGGGAGCTGTTTTTT.

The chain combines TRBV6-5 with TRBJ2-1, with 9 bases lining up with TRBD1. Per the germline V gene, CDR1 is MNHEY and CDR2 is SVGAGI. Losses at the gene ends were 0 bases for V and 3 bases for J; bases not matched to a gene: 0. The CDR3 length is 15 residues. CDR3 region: CASSYSGQGYNEQFF. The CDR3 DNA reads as TGTGCCAGCAGTTACTCGGGACAGGGCTACAATGAGCAGTTCTTC.

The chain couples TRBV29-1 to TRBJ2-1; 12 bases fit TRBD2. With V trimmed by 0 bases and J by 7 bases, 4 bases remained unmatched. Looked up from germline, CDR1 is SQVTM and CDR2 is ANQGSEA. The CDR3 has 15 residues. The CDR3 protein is CSVEDLAGGLNEQFF. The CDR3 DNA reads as TGCAGCGTTGAAGATCTAGCGGGAGGGCTAAATGAGCAGTTCTTC.

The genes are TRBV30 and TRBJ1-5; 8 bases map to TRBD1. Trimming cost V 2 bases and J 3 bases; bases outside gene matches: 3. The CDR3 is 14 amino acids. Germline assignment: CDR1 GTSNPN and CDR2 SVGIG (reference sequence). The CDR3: CAWSRTGLNQPQHF. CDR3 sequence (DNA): TGTGCCTGGAGTCGGACAGGGCTCAATCAGCCCCAGCATTTT.

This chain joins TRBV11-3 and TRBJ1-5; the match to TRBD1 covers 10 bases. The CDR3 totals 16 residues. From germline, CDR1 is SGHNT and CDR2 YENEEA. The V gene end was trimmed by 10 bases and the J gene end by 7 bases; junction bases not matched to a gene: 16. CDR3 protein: CATSRGTDRGHQPQHF. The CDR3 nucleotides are TGTGCCACATCAAGGGGGACCGACAGGGGGCACCAGCCCCAGCATTTT.

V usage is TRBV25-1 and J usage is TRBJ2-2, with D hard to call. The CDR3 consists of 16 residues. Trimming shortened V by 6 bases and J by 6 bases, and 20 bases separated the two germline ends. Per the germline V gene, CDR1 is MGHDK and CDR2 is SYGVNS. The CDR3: CASSRPHPSTPGELFF. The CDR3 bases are TGTGCCAGCAGCCGCCCCCACCCATCAACACCCGGGGAGCTGTTTTTT.

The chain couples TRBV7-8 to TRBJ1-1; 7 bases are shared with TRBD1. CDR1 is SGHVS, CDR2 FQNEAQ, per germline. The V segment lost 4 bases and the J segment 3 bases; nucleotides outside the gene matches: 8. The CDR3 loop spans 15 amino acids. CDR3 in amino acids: CASSSLAQGHTEAFF. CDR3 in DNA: TGTGCCAGCAGCTCACTAGCACAGGGGCACACTGAAGCTTTCTTT. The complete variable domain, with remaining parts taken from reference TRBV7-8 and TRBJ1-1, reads GAGVSQSPRYKVAKRGQDVALRCDPISGHVSLFWYQQALGQGPEFLTYFQNEAQLDKSGLPSDRFFAERPEGSVSTLKIQRTQQEDSAVYLCASSSLAQGHTEAFFGQGTRLTVV.